This T cell receptor (beta chain) came from a study of shared clonotypes between healthy human individuals. Germline V lookup: CDR1 SGHDT, CDR2 YYEEEE. Trimming shortened V by 1 base and J by 5 bases, and 13 bases separated the two germline ends. This CDR3 has 14 amino acids. This clone appeared once. Source study methods: Filtering differed for immunoSEQ, which gave only junction sequences without quality scores. Repertoires were generated with immunoSEQ multiplex PCR, while TCRdb's copy carries only in-frame clones and drops some. V and J calls and clone size are copied from that table; D and trimming were computed from the DNA. Altogether 2 million to 2.5 million clones are present, approximately 95% being singletons, with the ten largest covering roughly 0.13%.

The TCR was taken from a man younger than 35 in good health. Sample: naive CD4+ T cells sorted from blood. Regarding subset: CD45RA+ positively selected. The chain recombines TRBV5-6 with TRBJ2-7; perhaps TRBD1 as D (6 bases). The CDR3 region is CASSLISGEHEQYF. The CDR3 bases are TGTGCCAGCAGCTTGATCTCAGGGGAACACGAGCAGTACTTC.